This TCR beta chain derives from a study of blood T cell repertoires in COVID-19. This clone was picked up one time. Source study methods: For nucleated cells, counts were estimated from reference gene primer amplification. TCRdb's copy holds only in-frame clones and misses some; the assay was immunoSEQ multiplex PCR. V, J and clone size reflect that table, while D and trimming were determined from the DNA. The sample contains under 200,000 clones, approximately 87% of which appear only once. The V end was cut by 3 bases, the J end by 4 bases, with 15 bases between. Per the germline V gene, CDR1 is KGHSH and CDR2 is LQKENI. CDR3 size: 15 residues.

The receptor comes from a woman in her sixties or seventies with acute or convalescent COVID-19. Sample: peripheral blood. The rearrangement uses TRBV18 and TRBJ1-2; D is possibly TRBD1 (6 bases). CDR3 amino acids: CASSPDSGHLYGYTF. CDR3 sequence (DNA): TGTGCCAGCTCACCGGACTCGGGACACCTCTATGGCTACACCTTC.